Below, 30 T cell receptor beta chains from the same sample are listed, as sequenced in a study of T cell responses to AZD1222 COVID-19 vaccine. Some clones are missing from TCRdb's copy, which holds only in-frame ones; the method was immunoSEQ multiplex PCR. The table lists about 92,000 clones, roughly 90% of them singletons, with 20% to 30% in the top ten. This specimen was peripheral blood, taken on day 0 of AZD1222 vaccination. Receptors originate from an adult in good health.

This chain connects TRBV5-6 to TRBJ2-5, with D possibly TRBD1 on 5 matching bases. The CDR3 is 13 amino acids. V lost 0 bases and J 5 bases, leaving 8 bases between the germline ends. Germline V gives CDR1 SGHDT, CDR2 YYEEEE. CDR3 sequence reads: CASSLGSGETQYF. The CDR3 DNA reads TGTGCCAGCAGCTTGGGCTCAGGGGAGACCCAGTACTTC.

To note about this clone: This same CDR3 is encoded by further DNA sequences in the sample. This chain links TRBV5-1 with TRBJ2-3, with D unclear. Trimming stripped 0 bases from V and 2 bases from J, with 7 bases between. The CDR3 sequence is 14 residues long. The V gene's germline CDR1 is SGHRS and CDR2 YFSETQ. The CDR3 nucleotides are TGCGCCAGCAGCTTGGGTAGGCCCACAGATACGCAGTATTTT. It yields the protein CASSLGRPTDTQYF.

In its sample, this clone was seen once. The V gene is TRBV28, the J gene TRBJ2-7; TRBD2 aligns across 8 bases. Germline loops: CDR1 MDHEN, CDR2 SYDVKM. This CDR3 is built from 15 residues. The trim removed 8 bases at V and 2 bases at J, leaving 11 bases unmatched. The CDR3 DNA reads TGTGCCAGCCAACGATCGACTAGCGCCACCTACGAGCAGTACTTC. Residues: CASQRSTSATYEQYF.

The rearrangement links TRBV4-2 to TRBJ1-1; 12 positions agree with TRBD1. Per the germline V gene, CDR1 is LGHNA and CDR2 is YNFKEQ. The CDR3 is 18 amino acids. The trim removed 0 bases at V and 6 bases at J, leaving 11 bases unmatched. CDR3 region: CASSQERWGTGGQPEAFF. CDR3 bases: TGTGCCAGCAGCCAAGAACGGTGGGGGACAGGGGGCCAACCTGAAGCTTTCTTT.

V and J are TRBV28 and TRBJ2-7, with TRBD2 as a possible D gene (6 bases). The CDR3 spans 18 residues. Trimming removed 3 bases at V and 7 bases at J, with 28 bases between. The germline V gene encodes CDR1 MDHEN and CDR2 SYDVKM. CDR3 sequence reads: CASSLTAGGVAMYGEQYF. The CDR3 nucleotides read TGTGCCAGCAGTTTGACGGCTGGCGGGGTCGCCATGTACGGTGAGCAGTACTTC.

This clone was seen a single time. This chain joins TRBV9 and TRBJ2-5, with D possibly TRBD2 on 6 matching bases. V lost 4 bases and J lost 5, with 21 bases in between. The CDR3 runs to 16 residues. Per the germline V gene, CDR1 is SGDLS and CDR2 is YYNGEE. CDR3 DNA sequence: TGTGCCAGCAGCATCACCGGAGGAGGGCCCCGGGAGACCCAGTACTTC. Residues: CASSITGGGPRETQYF.

The chain uses TRBV5-8 and TRBJ2-3, with 9 bases identical to TRBD1. CDR1 is SGHTS and CDR2 is YDEGEE in the germline V gene. The CDR3 extends over 15 amino acids. Trimming at V came to 0 bases and at J to 10 bases, leaving 9 bases not matched to a gene. CDR3 sequence reads: CASSLVTGGKGPQYF. In DNA form, the CDR3 reads TGTGCCAGCAGCTTGGTGACAGGGGGTAAAGGGCCGCAGTATTTT.

The rearrangement links TRBV29-1 to TRBJ1-2; D is possibly TRBD1 (5 bases). There are 11 residues in the CDR3. Trimming removed 7 bases from V and 7 bases from J, with 13 bases in between. In germline, CDR1 is SQVTM, CDR2 ANQGSEA. Here the CDR3 DNA reads TGCAGCGGAGGGGATCGGGGTGGCTACACCTTC. This sequence encodes CSGGDRGGYTF.

The rearrangement joins TRBV5-1 to TRBJ2-7; 12 nucleotides agree with TRBD1. Germline V lookup: CDR1 SGHRS, CDR2 YFSETQ. The CDR3 length is 14 residues. V lost 4 bases and J lost 5; bases outside the gene matches: 4. CDR3 DNA: TGCGCCAGCAGCATCGGGACAGGGGGCAACGAGCAGTACTTC. The encoded protein is CASSIGTGGNEQYF.

The rearrangement uses TRBV28 and TRBJ2-2; either TRBD1 or TRBD2 may fit D (6 bases each). CDR1 is MDHEN, CDR2 SYDVKM, per germline. The CDR3 runs to 15 residues. Trimming shortened V by 3 bases and J by 4 bases, and 12 bases separated the two germline ends. CDR3 protein: CASSLGGIRTGELFF. The DNA for the CDR3 is TGTGCCAGCAGTTTGGGGGGCATCCGCACCGGGGAGCTGTTTTTT.

This sequence joins TRBV7-8 and TRBJ1-1, with TRBD1 as a possible D gene (5 bases). V shed 5 bases and J shed 3 bases, with 16 bases lying between them. Germline V gene data show CDR1 as SGHVS and CDR2 as FQNEAQ. This CDR3 has 15 amino acids. In DNA, the CDR3 is TGTGCCAGCAGCCCCCTCAGTTGGGGGGACACTGAAGCTTTCTTT. Translated: CASSPLSWGDTEAFF.

The chain uses TRBV24-1 and TRBJ2-7; 7 nucleotides match TRBD2. The V gene end was trimmed by 7 bases and the J gene end by 2 bases; junction bases not matched to a gene: 7. CDR3 length equals 14 residues. The V gene's germline CDR1 is KGHDR and CDR2 SFDVKD. The CDR3 loop is CATSTSGNPYEQYF. The CDR3 DNA follows: TGTGCCACCAGCACAAGCGGGAATCCCTACGAGCAGTACTTC.

The V call is TRBV9, the J call TRBJ2-7, with TRBD2 identical over 9 bases. Losses at the gene ends were 0 bases for V and 3 bases for J; bases not matched to a gene: 10. CDR1 is SGDLS and CDR2 is YYNGEE in the germline V gene. The CDR3 runs to 17 residues. The CDR3 DNA sequence: TGTGCCAGCAGCGTAGGGGGTAGCGGGAGTGGGGTCTACGAGCAGTACTTC. Translated, it gives CASSVGGSGSGVYEQYF.

This chain uses TRBV5-1 with TRBJ1-6, with D tentatively TRBD1 (6 bases). CDR3 length: 14 residues. Trimming stripped 4 bases from V and 7 bases from J, with 12 bases between. The V gene's germline CDR1 is SGHRS and CDR2 YFSETQ. The DNA for the CDR3 is TGCGCCAGCAGCCCGGGTACAGGGAATTCACCCCTCCACTTT. This encodes CASSPGTGNSPLHF.

This sequence joins TRBV5-1 and TRBJ2-7; D possibly matches TRBD1 or TRBD2 (6 bases each). V lost 3 bases and J 5 bases, leaving 15 bases between the germline ends. Looked up from germline, CDR1 is SGHRS and CDR2 is YFSETQ. This CDR3 spans 14 amino acids. Written as DNA, the CDR3 is TGCGCCAGCAGCTCCAGAGGGGGAGGCGACGAGCAGTACTTC. Translating gives CASSSRGGGDEQYF.

This clone was seen just once. The genes are TRBV7-9 and TRBJ1-1; 10 nucleotides agree with TRBD1. The V segment lost 5 bases and the J segment 0 bases; nucleotides outside the gene matches: 6. CDR1 SEHNR and CDR2 FQNEAQ come from the germline V gene (reference sequence). This CDR3 has 16 residues. CDR3 nucleotides: TGTGCCAGCAGCGCGGACAGGGGGGTACTGAACACTGAAGCTTTCTTT. Translation gives CASSADRGVLNTEAFF.

In nucleotides, the CDR3 is TGTGCCAGCAGCTTAGGGGGCCCGGATACGCAGTATTTT. Its protein is CASSLGGPDTQYF. The gene calls are TRBV7-3 and TRBJ2-3, with TRBD1 as a possible D gene (6 bases). This CDR3 has 13 residues. Germline CDR1 reads SGHTA; CDR2 reads FQGTGA. With 2 bases removed from V and 6 bases from J, the gap between germline ends came to 9 bases.

The chain uses TRBV28 and TRBJ2-7; D remains unclear. Germline lookup yields CDR1 MDHEN and CDR2 SYDVKM. The V end was cut by 7 bases, the J end by 5 bases, with 15 bases between. The CDR3 is 13 amino acids. The CDR3 sequence: CASTTGGSDEQYF. The CDR3 DNA reads as TGTGCCAGCACCACCGGTGGGTCTGACGAGCAGTACTTC.

This chain joins TRBV7-2 and TRBJ2-4, with 12 bases fitting TRBD1. The germline V gene has CDR1 SGHTA and CDR2 FQGNSA. CDR3 length: 16 residues. Trimming at V came to 1 base and at J to 6 bases, leaving 4 bases not matched to a gene. CDR3 in amino acids: CASSLEGQGALNIQYF. In nucleotides, the CDR3 is TGTGCCAGCAGCTTAGAGGGACAGGGGGCGTTAAACATTCAGTACTTC.

This rearrangement joins TRBV9 to TRBJ2-5, with 8 bases lining up with TRBD1. V lost 4 bases, J lost 2 bases, and 4 bases stayed unmatched. The germline gives CDR1 SGDLS, CDR2 YYNGEE. This CDR3 spans 14 amino acids. CDR3 region: CASSPRQGQETQYF. CDR3 nucleotides: TGTGCCAGCAGCCCCCGACAGGGGCAAGAGACCCAGTACTTC.

J is TRBJ1-4 and V is TRBV5-5, with D perhaps TRBD1 (5 bases). Trimming stripped 0 bases from V and 8 bases from J, with 11 bases between. Germline V gene data show CDR1 as SGHKS and CDR2 as YYEKEE (reference sequence). The CDR3 consists of 14 residues. CDR3 protein: CASSLDGAGEKLFF. In nucleotides, the CDR3 is TGTGCCAGCAGCTTGGACGGGGCTGGAGAAAAACTGTTTTTT.

J is TRBJ2-7 and V is TRBV7-3; D is undetermined. CDR1 and CDR2 from the germline V gene are SGHTA and FQGTGA. Deletions cut 5 bases from V and 4 bases from J, with 12 bases between. The CDR3 loop spans 13 amino acids. Written as DNA, the CDR3 is TGTGCCAGCAGCCCCGGGCAGCTGTACGAGCAGTACTTC. This encodes CASSPGQLYEQYF.

There are a few counts of this clone. The chain combines TRBV10-3 with TRBJ1-6; the D gene is possibly TRBD1 (5 bases). The CDR3 extends over 14 amino acids. Looked up from germline, CDR1 is ENHRY and CDR2 is SYGVKD. V was pared by 2 bases and J by 3 bases, with 5 bases between. The DNA of the CDR3 is TGTGCCATCAGTGAGGACAGCTATAATTCACCCCTCCACTTT. It yields the protein CAISEDSYNSPLHF.

This chain connects TRBV4-1 to TRBJ1-2; no clear D gene. The germline V gene has CDR1 MGHRA and CDR2 YSYEKL. Trimming removed 0 bases from V and 8 bases from J, with 16 bases in between. This CDR3 spans 15 amino acids. CDR3 coding DNA: TGCGCCAGCAGCCAAGATTCGTCCAAACCCCAGGGCTACACCTTC. The encoded protein is CASSQDSSKPQGYTF.

The count of this clone is one. The genes are TRBV7-9 and TRBJ1-2; 8 bases fit TRBD1. V trimming: 3 bases; J trimming: 4 bases; junction bases outside the gene matches: 7. CDR3 length: 15 residues. CDR1 and CDR2 (germline): SEHNR, FQNEAQ (reference sequence). Written as DNA, the CDR3 is TGTGCCAGCAGCTTGGACAGGGAAGGGCGCTATGGCTACACCTTC. Its translation is CASSLDREGRYGYTF.

The V gene is TRBV7-9, the J gene TRBJ2-3, with TRBD2 identical over 9 bases. The CDR3 extends over 15 amino acids. With V trimmed by 3 bases and J by 3 bases, 4 bases remained unmatched. In germline, CDR1 is SEHNR, CDR2 FQNEAQ (reference sequence). CDR3 protein: CASSFSGSTTDTQYF. The CDR3 DNA follows: TGTGCCAGCAGCTTTAGCGGGAGTACGACAGATACGCAGTATTTT.

This sequence joins TRBV19 and TRBJ2-1; 9 bases are a match to TRBD2. The CDR3 runs to 20 residues. Germline V lookup: CDR1 LNHDA, CDR2 SQIVND (reference sequence). V lost 4 bases, J lost 0 bases, and 16 bases stayed unmatched. The CDR3 reads CASSRRVRASGASSYNEQFF. The CDR3 nucleotides are TGTGCCAGTAGTAGGCGGGTGAGGGCTAGCGGGGCTTCCTCCTACAATGAGCAGTTCTTC.

J is TRBJ1-4 and V is TRBV10-3, with 12 nucleotides matching TRBD1. Germline V lookup: CDR1 ENHRY, CDR2 SYGVKD. J gave up 8 bases and V 4 bases, and 5 bases lay outside the gene matches. This CDR3 is built from 15 residues. CDR3 DNA: TGTGCCATCAGTGGGGGGACAGGGGGCTTAGAAAAACTGTTTTTT. Translation gives CAISGGTGGLEKLFF.

The chain links TRBV27 to TRBJ2-1; unclear D gene. Germline lookup yields CDR1 MNHEY and CDR2 SMNVEV (reference sequence). V dropped 4 bases and J dropped 5 bases, with 12 bases sitting between them. This CDR3 is 14 amino acids long. CDR3 in amino acids: CASSSPSRDNEQFF. In DNA, the CDR3 is TGTGCCAGCAGTTCCCCCAGCCGGGACAATGAGCAGTTCTTC.

The chain has TRBV5-4 and TRBJ2-3, with 8 bases matching TRBD2. The CDR3 spans 13 residues. CDR1 and CDR2 from the germline V gene are SGHNT and YYREEE (reference sequence). Trimming at V came to 4 bases and at J to 4 bases, leaving 2 bases not matched to a gene. CDR3 amino acids: CASSTGGPDTQYF. CDR3 nucleotides: TGTGCCAGCAGCACGGGGGGGCCAGATACGCAGTATTTT.